This is a list of T cell receptor beta chains from one sample in a study of T cell repertoires in cytomegalovirus infection. TCRdb ran MiXCR on the reads and lists one entry per CDR3 protein. The sample lists hundreds of thousands of distinct CDR3 sequences, around 10% occurring once. Material for sequencing was PBMCs. The receptors stem from a human donor in good health (CMV status not recorded). Some clones in this sample may be carry-over from other donors' samples. Both conserved end residues are part of each CDR3. The D gene is left open where the match is weak. Clone size is given for some rows only: seen once, a few or many times, or a class if the clone is expanded.

d_gene: NA; len: 15; abundance: many; v_gene: TRBV7-2; j_gene: TRBJ2-3; CDR3aa: CASTLERISTDTQYF; CDR3nt: TGTGCCAGCACCCTCGAGAGGATCTCCACAGATACGCAGTATTTT
d_gene: NA; len: 14; abundance: many; v_gene: TRBV29-1; j_gene: TRBJ1-2; CDR3aa: CSVELFRDTYGYTF; CDR3nt: TGCAGCGTTGAACTTTTCCGGGACACATATGGCTACACCTTC
d_gene: TRBD1; len: 18; abundance: many; v_gene: TRBV7-2; j_gene: TRBJ1-3; CDR3aa: CASSLAYGGQGSGNTIYF; CDR3nt: TGTGCCAGCAGCTTAGCCTACGGAGGACAGGGCTCTGGAAACACCATATATTTT
d_gene: TRBD1; len: 13; abundance: many; v_gene: TRBV6-1; j_gene: TRBJ2-2; CDR3aa: CASRQGNTGELFF; CDR3nt: TGTGCCAGTCGACAGGGGAACACCGGGGAGCTGTTTTTT
d_gene: NA; len: 11; abundance: few; v_gene: TRBV14; j_gene: TRBJ2-1; CDR3aa: CASSQLYEQFF; CDR3nt: TGTGCCAGCAGCCAACTCTATGAGCAGTTCTTC
d_gene: NA; len: 12; abundance: many; v_gene: TRBV6-1; j_gene: TRBJ1-1; CDR3aa: CASRSMWREAFF; CDR3nt: TGTGCCAGCAGGTCCATGTGGAGAGAAGCTTTCTTT
d_gene: NA; len: 14; abundance: many; v_gene: TRBV10-3; j_gene: TRBJ2-7; CDR3aa: CAITPEQGGYEQYF; CDR3nt: TGTGCCATCACTCCCGAACAGGGTGGCTACGAGCAGTACTTC
d_gene: NA; len: 11; abundance: NA; v_gene: TRBV7-9; j_gene: TRBJ2-7; CDR3aa: CASEGSYEQYF; CDR3nt: TGTGCCAGCGAGGGTTCCTACGAGCAGTACTTC
d_gene: NA; len: 15; abundance: many; v_gene: TRBV6-1; j_gene: TRBJ2-7; CDR3aa: CASRITPAGAYEQYF; CDR3nt: TGTGCCAGCAGAATAACCCCCGCGGGGGCTTACGAGCAGTACTTC
d_gene: NA; len: 15; abundance: many; v_gene: TRBV7-2; j_gene: TRBJ2-5; CDR3aa: CASSFRQPYQETQYF; CDR3nt: TGTGCCAGCAGCTTTAGACAGCCGTACCAAGAGACCCAGTACTTC
d_gene: TRBD2; len: 14; abundance: few; v_gene: TRBV6-1; j_gene: TRBJ2-1; CDR3aa: CASRASGGPNEQFF; CDR3nt: TGTGCCAGCAGGGCTAGCGGGGGCCCCAATGAGCAGTTCTTC
d_gene: TRBD2; len: 15; abundance: many; v_gene: TRBV11-2; j_gene: TRBJ2-1; CDR3aa: CASSPSSGTTNEQFF; CDR3nt: TGTGCCAGCAGCCCCTCTAGCGGGACAACTAATGAGCAGTTCTTC
d_gene: TRBD2; len: 18; abundance: many; v_gene: TRBV6-2/TRBV6-3; j_gene: TRBJ2-2; CDR3aa: CASSYVLAGGRSTGELFF; CDR3nt: TGTGCCAGCAGTTACGTACTAGCGGGGGGCCGGAGCACCGGGGAGCTGTTTTTT
d_gene: NA; len: 16; abundance: once; v_gene: TRBV5-4; j_gene: TRBJ2-2; CDR3aa: CASSQGTRILTGELFF; CDR3nt: TGTGCCAGCAGCCAGGGAACTAGGATCTTAACCGGGGAGCTGTTTTTT
d_gene: NA; len: 14; abundance: many; v_gene: TRBV2; j_gene: TRBJ1-2; CDR3aa: CASSPEELNYGYTF; CDR3nt: TGTGCCAGCAGTCCCGAGGAGCTCAACTATGGCTACACCTTC
d_gene: NA; len: 16; abundance: many; v_gene: TRBV5-1; j_gene: TRBJ1-6; CDR3aa: CASSLKIQGSNSPLHF; CDR3nt: TGCGCCAGCAGCTTGAAGATACAGGGCTCTAATTCACCCCTCCACTTT
d_gene: TRBD1; len: 11; abundance: NA; v_gene: TRBV29-1; j_gene: TRBJ1-2; CDR3aa: CSAQGANGYTF; CDR3nt: TGCAGCGCCCAGGGGGCGAATGGCTACACCTTC
d_gene: NA; len: 14; abundance: many; v_gene: TRBV2; j_gene: TRBJ1-4; CDR3aa: CASSEVEVGEKLFF; CDR3nt: TGTGCCAGCAGTGAAGTAGAAGTCGGGGAAAAACTGTTTTTT
d_gene: NA; len: 18; abundance: many; v_gene: TRBV7-2; j_gene: TRBJ1-4; CDR3aa: CASSSVATRVVANEKLFF; CDR3nt: TGTGCCAGCAGTTCCGTCGCGACTAGGGTGGTGGCTAATGAAAAACTGTTTTTT
d_gene: NA; len: 16; abundance: many; v_gene: TRBV5-4; j_gene: TRBJ1-6; CDR3aa: CASSLGHPTDNSPLHF; CDR3nt: TGTGCCAGCAGCTTGGGGCACCCGACGGATAATTCACCCCTCCACTTT
d_gene: NA; len: 14; abundance: few; v_gene: TRBV20-1; j_gene: TRBJ1-5; CDR3aa: CSARSGARSQPQHF; CDR3nt: TGCAGTGCACGGTCGGGGGCCAGGAGTCAGCCCCAGCATTTT
d_gene: NA; len: 14; abundance: many; v_gene: TRBV5-1; j_gene: TRBJ2-5; CDR3aa: CASSLGHGRETQYF; CDR3nt: TGCGCCAGCAGCTTGGGACACGGTCGGGAGACCCAGTACTTC
d_gene: NA; len: 16; abundance: many; v_gene: TRBV20-1; j_gene: TRBJ2-3; CDR3aa: CSARDSNGGAGNTQYF; CDR3nt: TGCAGTGCTAGAGATTCCAACGGAGGGGCCGGAAATACGCAGTATTTT
d_gene: TRBD2; len: 17; abundance: few; v_gene: TRBV20-1; j_gene: TRBJ2-3; CDR3aa: CSARDPARRGITDTQYF; CDR3nt: TGCAGTGCTAGAGATCCGGCTCGGCGGGGGATCACAGATACGCAGTATTTT
d_gene: TRBD2; len: 15; abundance: NA; v_gene: TRBV20-1; j_gene: TRBJ2-1; CDR3aa: CSARNSGGPYNEQFF; CDR3nt: TGCAGTGCTAGAAATAGCGGGGGCCCCTACAATGAGCAGTTCTTC
d_gene: TRBD1; len: 14; abundance: NA; v_gene: TRBV5-4; j_gene: TRBJ2-4; CDR3aa: CASSSRDRTNIQYF; CDR3nt: TGTGCCAGCAGCTCCCGGGACAGAACAAACATTCAGTACTTC
d_gene: TRBD1; len: 14; abundance: many; v_gene: TRBV28; j_gene: TRBJ2-7; CDR3aa: CASTLGTGKNEQYF; CDR3nt: TGTGCCAGCACCTTAGGGACAGGGAAGAACGAGCAGTACTTC
d_gene: NA; len: 14; abundance: many; v_gene: TRBV20-1; j_gene: TRBJ2-2; CDR3aa: CSAKGTSNTGELFF; CDR3nt: TGCAGTGCTAAAGGGACATCGAACACCGGGGAGCTGTTTTTT
d_gene: TRBD1; len: 17; abundance: many; v_gene: TRBV4-2; j_gene: TRBJ2-7; CDR3aa: CASSQWAGTGTSYEQYF; CDR3nt: TGTGCCAGCAGCCAATGGGCCGGGACAGGGACCTCCTACGAGCAGTACTTC
d_gene: TRBD2; len: 16; abundance: many; v_gene: TRBV5-4; j_gene: TRBJ2-1; CDR3aa: CASSSKLAGVNNEQFF; CDR3nt: TGTGCCAGCAGCTCCAAACTAGCGGGGGTCAACAATGAGCAGTTCTTC
d_gene: NA; len: 17; abundance: many; v_gene: TRBV7-9; j_gene: TRBJ1-5; CDR3aa: CASSLSVADDSNQPQHF; CDR3nt: TGTGCCAGCAGCTTGAGTGTGGCAGACGATAGCAATCAGCCCCAGCATTTT
d_gene: TRBD2; len: 15; abundance: many; v_gene: TRBV7-2; j_gene: TRBJ2-5; CDR3aa: CASSLPSGGAETQYF; CDR3nt: TGTGCCAGCAGCTTACCTAGCGGGGGGGCCGAGACCCAGTACTTC
d_gene: NA; len: 15; abundance: NA; v_gene: TRBV12-3/TRBV12-4; j_gene: TRBJ1-4; CDR3aa: CASRPSGSANEKLFF; CDR3nt: TGTGCCAGCAGACCCTCAGGGTCGGCTAATGAAAAACTGTTTTTT
d_gene: NA; len: 15; abundance: many; v_gene: TRBV7-2; j_gene: TRBJ2-1; CDR3aa: CASSYVPSYGNEQFF; CDR3nt: TGTGCCAGCAGTTATGTACCCTCCTACGGGAATGAGCAGTTCTTC
d_gene: NA; len: 14; abundance: NA; v_gene: TRBV10-3; j_gene: TRBJ1-1; CDR3aa: CAISEGRMNTEAFF; CDR3nt: TGTGCCATCAGTGAGGGACGGATGAACACTGAAGCTTTCTTT
d_gene: NA; len: 11; abundance: many; v_gene: TRBV10-2; j_gene: TRBJ1-1; CDR3aa: CASRTYTEAFF; CDR3nt: TGCGCCAGCAGGACTTATACTGAAGCTTTCTTT
d_gene: TRBD2; len: 16; abundance: many; v_gene: TRBV7-2; j_gene: TRBJ2-5; CDR3aa: CASSYRLAGGLKTQYF; CDR3nt: TGTGCCAGCAGCTACCGACTAGCGGGGGGGCTGAAGACCCAGTACTTC
d_gene: NA; len: 14; abundance: many; v_gene: TRBV12-3/TRBV12-4; j_gene: TRBJ1-4; CDR3aa: CASSWGAINEKLFF; CDR3nt: TGTGCCAGCAGTTGGGGCGCTATTAATGAAAAACTGTTTTTT
d_gene: NA; len: 19; abundance: many; v_gene: TRBV7-9; j_gene: TRBJ2-2; CDR3aa: CASSLARGSARRGTGELFF; CDR3nt: TGTGCCAGCAGCCTCGCAAGGGGCTCGGCGAGGCGTGGCACCGGGGAGCTGTTTTTT
d_gene: TRBD1; len: 14; abundance: many; v_gene: TRBV6-2/TRBV6-3; j_gene: TRBJ1-1; CDR3aa: CASSLQGADLWAFF; CDR3nt: TGTGCCAGCAGCCTGCAGGGGGCGGACCTATGGGCTTTCTTT
d_gene: TRBD1; len: 14; abundance: many; v_gene: TRBV28; j_gene: TRBJ2-5; CDR3aa: CASTGPTGEETQYF; CDR3nt: TGTGCCAGCACGGGGCCAACAGGGGAAGAGACCCAGTACTTC
d_gene: NA; len: 14; abundance: many; v_gene: TRBV6-5; j_gene: TRBJ2-5; CDR3aa: CASSYRGTQETQYF; CDR3nt: TGTGCCAGCAGTTACCGGGGGACCCAAGAGACCCAGTACTTC
d_gene: TRBD1; len: 17; abundance: NA; v_gene: TRBV18; j_gene: TRBJ1-1; CDR3aa: CASSPPAGGGWSTEAFF; CDR3nt: TGTGCCAGCTCACCACCTGCAGGGGGCGGTTGGTCCACTGAAGCTTTCTTT
d_gene: NA; len: 14; abundance: many; v_gene: TRBV7-9; j_gene: TRBJ1-1; CDR3aa: CASRGPDLPTEAFF; CDR3nt: TGTGCCAGCAGAGGACCCGATCTTCCCACTGAAGCTTTCTTT
d_gene: NA; len: 13; abundance: few; v_gene: TRBV10-3; j_gene: TRBJ1-1; CDR3aa: CAISESGKTEAFF; CDR3nt: TGTGCCATCAGTGAGTCGGGTAAGACTGAAGCTTTCTTT
d_gene: TRBD1; len: 15; abundance: many; v_gene: TRBV6-6; j_gene: TRBJ1-5; CDR3aa: CASRPQDRSNQPQHF; CDR3nt: TGTGCCAGCAGACCCCAGGACAGGAGCAATCAGCCCCAGCATTTT
d_gene: TRBD1; len: 13; abundance: many; v_gene: TRBV20-1; j_gene: TRBJ1-4; CDR3aa: CSARDRGNEKLFF; CDR3nt: TGCAGTGCCCGGGACAGGGGTAATGAAAAACTGTTTTTT
d_gene: NA; len: 13; abundance: NA; v_gene: TRBV20-1; j_gene: TRBJ1-1; CDR3aa: CSAGGRKNTEAFF; CDR3nt: TGCAGTGCTGGGGGACGGAAGAACACTGAAGCTTTCTTT
d_gene: NA; len: 19; abundance: few; v_gene: TRBV6-2/TRBV6-3; j_gene: TRBJ2-1; CDR3aa: CASSYSSTPGARSYNEQFF; CDR3nt: TGTGCCAGCAGTTACTCCTCTACACCTGGGGCCCGGTCCTACAATGAGCAGTTCTTC
d_gene: NA; len: 14; abundance: NA; v_gene: TRBV10-2; j_gene: TRBJ2-5; CDR3aa: CASRGSVVEETQYF; CDR3nt: TGCGCCAGCAGGGGATCAGTGGTGGAAGAGACCCAGTACTTC
d_gene: NA; len: 13; abundance: many; v_gene: TRBV19; j_gene: TRBJ1-1; CDR3aa: CASKENPDTEAFF; CDR3nt: TGTGCCAGTAAAGAGAACCCGGACACTGAAGCTTTCTTT
d_gene: NA; len: 14; abundance: many; v_gene: TRBV15; j_gene: TRBJ1-1; CDR3aa: CATSRVPLNTEAFF; CDR3nt: TGTGCCACCAGCAGAGTACCGCTGAACACTGAAGCTTTCTTT